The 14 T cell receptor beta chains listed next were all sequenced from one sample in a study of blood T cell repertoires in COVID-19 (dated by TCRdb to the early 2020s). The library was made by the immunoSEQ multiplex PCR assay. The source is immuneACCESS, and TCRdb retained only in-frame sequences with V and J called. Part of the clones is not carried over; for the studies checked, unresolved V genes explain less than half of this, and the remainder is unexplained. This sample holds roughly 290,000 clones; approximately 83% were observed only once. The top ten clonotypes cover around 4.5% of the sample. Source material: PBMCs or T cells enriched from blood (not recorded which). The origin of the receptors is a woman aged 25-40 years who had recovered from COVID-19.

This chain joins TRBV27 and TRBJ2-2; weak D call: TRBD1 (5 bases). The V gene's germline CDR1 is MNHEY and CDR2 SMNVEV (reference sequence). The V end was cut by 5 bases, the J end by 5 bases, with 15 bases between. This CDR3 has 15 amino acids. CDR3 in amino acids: CASSPSGLYTGELFF. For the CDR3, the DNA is TGTGCCAGCAGTCCCTCAGGGCTTTATACCGGGGAGCTGTTTTTT.

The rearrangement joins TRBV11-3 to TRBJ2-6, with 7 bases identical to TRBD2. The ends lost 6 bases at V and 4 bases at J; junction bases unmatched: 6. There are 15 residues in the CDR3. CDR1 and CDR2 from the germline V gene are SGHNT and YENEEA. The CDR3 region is CASSPGGGGANVLTF. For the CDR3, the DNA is TGTGCCAGCAGTCCGGGGGGTGGAGGGGCCAACGTCCTGACTTTC.

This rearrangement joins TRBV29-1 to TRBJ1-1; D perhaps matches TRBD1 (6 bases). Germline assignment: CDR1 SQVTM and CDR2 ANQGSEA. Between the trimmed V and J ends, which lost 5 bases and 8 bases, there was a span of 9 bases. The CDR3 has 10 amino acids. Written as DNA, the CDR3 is TGCAGCGTTTACAGGGCCGAAGCTTTCTTT. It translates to CSVYRAEAFF.

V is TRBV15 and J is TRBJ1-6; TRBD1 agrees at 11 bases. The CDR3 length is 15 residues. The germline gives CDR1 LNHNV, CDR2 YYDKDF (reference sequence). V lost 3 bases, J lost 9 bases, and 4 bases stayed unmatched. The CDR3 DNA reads TGTGCCACCAGCAGCGGGACAGGGGGTAGTTCACCCCTCCACTTT. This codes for CATSSGTGGSSPLHF.

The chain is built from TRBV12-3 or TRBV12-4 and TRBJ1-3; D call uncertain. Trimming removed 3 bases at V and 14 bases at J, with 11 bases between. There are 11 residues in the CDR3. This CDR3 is CASSLEVGVYF. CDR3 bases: TGTGCCAGCAGTTTGGAGGTTGGGGTATATTTT.

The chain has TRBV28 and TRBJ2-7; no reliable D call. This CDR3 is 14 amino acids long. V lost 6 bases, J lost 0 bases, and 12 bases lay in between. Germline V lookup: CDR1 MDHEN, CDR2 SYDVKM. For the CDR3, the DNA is TGTGCCAGCAGCGTTAATGGCGGCTCCTACGAGCAGTACTTC. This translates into CASSVNGGSYEQYF.

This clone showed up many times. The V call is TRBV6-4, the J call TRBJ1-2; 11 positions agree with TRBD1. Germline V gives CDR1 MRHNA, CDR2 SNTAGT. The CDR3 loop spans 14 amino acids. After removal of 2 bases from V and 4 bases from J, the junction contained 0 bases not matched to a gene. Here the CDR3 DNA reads TGTGCCAGCAGTGACGGGACAGGGGGCTATGGCTACACCTTC. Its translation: CASSDGTGGYGYTF.

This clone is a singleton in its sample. CDR3 in DNA: TGTGCCTGGAACAGGGGGTGGTCACCCCTCCACTTT. Translating gives CAWNRGWSPLHF. The rearrangement links TRBV30 to TRBJ1-6; 8 nucleotides align to TRBD1. V shed 4 bases, J shed 10 bases, and the junction held 3 bases outside the gene matches. Germline CDR1 and CDR2: GTSNPN and SVGIG (reference sequence). CDR3 length: 12 amino acids.

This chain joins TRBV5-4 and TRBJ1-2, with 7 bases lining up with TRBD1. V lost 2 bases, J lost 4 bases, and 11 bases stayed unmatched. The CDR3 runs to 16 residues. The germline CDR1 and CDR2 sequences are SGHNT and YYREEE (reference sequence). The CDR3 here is CASSFFPLDRRYGYTF. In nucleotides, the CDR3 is TGTGCCAGCAGCTTCTTCCCTTTGGACAGGCGCTATGGCTACACCTTC.

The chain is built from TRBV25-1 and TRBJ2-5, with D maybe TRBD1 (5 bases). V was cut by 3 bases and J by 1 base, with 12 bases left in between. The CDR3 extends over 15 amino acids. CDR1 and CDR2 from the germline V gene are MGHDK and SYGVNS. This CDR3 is CASSDHSDSQETQYF. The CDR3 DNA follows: TGTGCCAGCAGTGACCACTCAGACAGCCAAGAGACCCAGTACTTC.

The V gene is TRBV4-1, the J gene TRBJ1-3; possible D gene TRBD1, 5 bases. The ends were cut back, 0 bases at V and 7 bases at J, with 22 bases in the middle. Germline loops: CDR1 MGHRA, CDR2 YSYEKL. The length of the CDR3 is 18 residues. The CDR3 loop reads CASSQESLRTRLENTIYF. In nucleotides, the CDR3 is TGCGCCAGCAGCCAAGAATCTCTCAGGACACGGCTTGAGAACACCATATATTTT.

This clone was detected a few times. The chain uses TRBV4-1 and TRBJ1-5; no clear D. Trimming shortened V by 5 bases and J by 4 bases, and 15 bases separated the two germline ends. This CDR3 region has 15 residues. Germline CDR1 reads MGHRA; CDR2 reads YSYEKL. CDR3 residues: CASSSEGTENQPQHF. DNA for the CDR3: TGCGCCAGCAGCTCAGAAGGAACAGAAAATCAGCCCCAGCATTTT.

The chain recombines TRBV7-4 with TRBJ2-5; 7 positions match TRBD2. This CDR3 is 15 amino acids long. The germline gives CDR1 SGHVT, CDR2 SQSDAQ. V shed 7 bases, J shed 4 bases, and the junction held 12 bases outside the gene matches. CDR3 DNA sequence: TGTGCCAGCATCCCCCCTAGCGGTGGTAGAGAGACCCAGTACTTC. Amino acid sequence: CASIPPSGGRETQYF. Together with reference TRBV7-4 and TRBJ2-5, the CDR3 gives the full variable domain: GAGVSQSPRYKVAKRGRDVALRCDSISGHVTLYWYRQTLGQGSEVLTYSQSDAQRDKSGRPSGRFSAERPERSVSTLKIQRTEQGDSAVYLCASIPPSGGRETQYFGPGTRLLVL.

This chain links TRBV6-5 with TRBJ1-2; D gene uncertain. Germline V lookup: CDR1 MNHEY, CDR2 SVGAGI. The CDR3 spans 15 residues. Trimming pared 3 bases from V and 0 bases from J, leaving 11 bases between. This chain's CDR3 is CASSYSPVANYGYTF. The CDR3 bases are TGTGCCAGCAGTTATTCCCCCGTAGCTAACTATGGCTACACCTTC.